This passage covers 16 T cell receptor beta chains from one sample sequenced in a study of T cells in Graves' hyperthyroidism and ophthalmopathy. Template material for amplifying TCR beta CDR3 regions consisted of RNA transcripts. The HTBI set primed first-round TCR CDR3 RT-PCR. TCRdb independently ran MiXCR on the multiplex PCR reads; one entry per CDR3 protein. The table has under 750,000 distinct CDR3 sequences, roughly a sixth seen once. The sample was blood. These TCRs come from a woman aged 50 to 65 with Graves' hyperthyroidism that later progressed to Graves' ophthalmopathy.

Many counts were recorded for this clonotype. V and J are TRBV20-1 and TRBJ1-5; 11 bases agree with TRBD1. Trimming at V came to 3 bases and at J to 6 bases, leaving 4 bases not matched to a gene. Germline V gives CDR1 DFQATT, CDR2 SNEGSKA (reference sequence). The CDR3 runs to 14 residues. The CDR3 loop is CSARRDRGGQPQHF. The CDR3 DNA reads as TGCAGTGCTAGGAGGGACAGGGGGGGTCAGCCCCAGCATTTT.

This clonotype has more than one count but fewer than ten. V usage is TRBV19 and J usage is TRBJ1-5, with a possible D match to TRBD1 (5 bases). Germline values: CDR1 LNHDA, CDR2 SQIVND (reference sequence). This CDR3 is built from 14 residues. V was trimmed by 7 bases and J by 7 bases, leaving 17 bases between them. The CDR3 bases are TGTGCCAGTACCGGGACGCCCGGGAGACAGCCCCAGCATTTT. Encoded protein: CASTGTPGRQPQHF.

This clonotype was seen many times. J is TRBJ1-2 and V is TRBV30, with 12 bases lining up with TRBD1. Germline CDR1 GTSNPN, CDR2 SVGIG (reference sequence). The J segment lost 8 bases and the V segment lost 0 bases, leaving 4 bases of the junction unmatched. There are 14 residues in the CDR3. The CDR3 sequence: CAWSVGQGAQGYTF. The CDR3 bases are TGTGCCTGGAGTGTGGGACAGGGGGCGCAAGGCTACACCTTC. The full variable domain, its missing parts supplied by reference TRBV30 and TRBJ1-2, is SQTIHQWPATLVQPVGSPLSLECTVEGTSNPNLYWYRQAAGRGLQLLFYSVGIGQISSEVPQNLSASRPQDRQFILSSKKLLLSDSGFYLCAWSVGQGAQGYTFGSGTRLTVV.

The V gene is TRBV27, the J gene TRBJ2-7; TRBD1 or TRBD2 may be the D gene (5 bases each). The CDR3 runs 14 residues. Germline lookup yields CDR1 MNHEY and CDR2 SMNVEV (reference sequence). V shed 5 bases and J shed 3 bases, with 14 bases lying between them. Here the CDR3 reads CASSTPGPNYEQYF. In DNA, the CDR3 is TGTGCCAGCAGTACTCCGGGACCCAACTACGAGCAGTACTTC.

The chain uses TRBV15 and TRBJ2-1; tentatively, D is TRBD1 (6 bases). CDR3 length: 16 amino acids. Germline CDR1 and CDR2: LNHNV and YYDKDF (reference sequence). The V end was cut by 0 bases, the J end by 0 bases, with 9 bases between. CDR3 DNA sequence: TGTGCCACCAGCAGAGAAGGGGGAAGCTCCTACAATGAGCAGTTCTTC. Translated, it gives CATSREGGSSYNEQFF.

This clonotype was observed many times. This sequence joins TRBV20-1 and TRBJ2-5; TRBD2 matches 7 bases. The CDR3 has 13 amino acids. Germline CDR1 reads DFQATT; CDR2 reads SNEGSKA (reference sequence). V trimming: 5 bases; J trimming: 2 bases; junction bases outside the gene matches: 5. CDR3 DNA: TGCAGTGCTCTCGCGGGGGTACAAGAGACCCAGTACTTC. It is translated as CSALAGVQETQYF.

This clonotype was seen repeatedly, ten times or more. The chain employs TRBV7-8 and TRBJ2-3, with 10 bases fitting TRBD2. CDR1 SGHVS and CDR2 FQNEAQ come from the germline V gene. The CDR3 covers 15 residues. Germline trimming cut 6 bases from V and 2 bases from J; bases unmatched to any gene: 5. The CDR3 sequence is CASSTLAGFTDTQYF. For the CDR3, the DNA is TGTGCCAGCAGTACACTAGCGGGGTTCACAGATACGCAGTATTTT.

This clonotype was picked up many times. The chain carries TRBV11-1 and TRBJ2-1, with TRBD2 matching over 16 bases. This CDR3 is built from 19 residues. V shed 5 bases and J 9 bases; nucleotides not matched to a gene: 16. Germline loops: CDR1 SGHAT, CDR2 FQDESV (reference sequence). CDR3 residues: CASSRRTGTSGRADLEQFF. CDR3 DNA sequence: TGTGCCAGCAGCCGTCGTACCGGGACTAGCGGGAGGGCCGACCTTGAGCAGTTCTTC.

The chain recombines TRBV9 with TRBJ1-2; maybe TRBD1 (6 bases). The CDR3 spans 13 residues. V shed 0 bases and J shed 8 bases, with 11 bases lying between them. Germline V gene data show CDR1 as SGDLS and CDR2 as YYNGEE. CDR3 sequence reads: CASSVAGARGYTF. The CDR3 DNA sequence: TGTGCCAGCAGCGTAGCAGGGGCGCGGGGCTACACCTTC.

This clonotype was detected a few times. This chain joins TRBV19 and TRBJ2-1, with D perhaps TRBD2 (6 bases). Germline V gene lookup returns CDR1 LNHDA and CDR2 SQIVND (reference sequence). V gave up 3 bases and J gave up 0 bases, with 15 bases separating them. This CDR3 is 17 amino acids long. DNA of the CDR3: TGTGCCAGTAGTATGGGAGGCCCCCTAAGCTCCTACAATGAGCAGTTCTTC. It specifies CASSMGGPLSSYNEQFF.

In this sample, this clonotype turned up a few times. The chain couples TRBV12-3 or TRBV12-4 to TRBJ2-7, with TRBD1 as a possible D gene (6 bases). The CDR3 has 11 amino acids. V lost 11 bases and J 3 bases, leaving 11 bases between the germline ends. CDR3 sequence (DNA): TGTGCCTCTGGGACATACTACGAGCAGTACTTC. The encoded protein is CASGTYYEQYF.

In this sample, this clonotype turned up a few times. CDR3 residues: CASSPSFLLNTEAFF. The CDR3 DNA reads TGCGCCAGCAGCCCTTCCTTCCTCTTGAACACTGAAGCTTTCTTT. The chain couples TRBV4-1 to TRBJ1-1; D is unclear. Germline assignment: CDR1 MGHRA and CDR2 YSYEKL. V lost 4 bases and J 0 bases, leaving 12 bases between the germline ends. CDR3 size: 15 residues.

This clonotype occurred a few times. This chain links TRBV5-6 with TRBJ1-5, with D maybe TRBD1 (6 bases). Trimming took 3 bases from V and 2 from J, leaving 18 bases between them. This CDR3 region has 17 residues. Germline values: CDR1 SGHDT, CDR2 YYEEEE. The CDR3 sequence is CASSSRPRTARNQPQHF. The CDR3, as DNA: TGTGCCAGCAGCTCGCGCCCCCGGACAGCCCGCAATCAGCCCCAGCATTTT.

The V and J genes are TRBV6-5 and TRBJ1-1; D is ambiguous. Per germline, CDR1 MNHEY and CDR2 SVGAGI. The CDR3 covers 12 residues. V was clipped by 0 bases and J by 8 bases, with 7 bases between them. The CDR3: CASSYSRSEAFF. The CDR3 coding sequence is TGTGCCAGCAGTTACTCTCGATCCGAAGCTTTCTTT.

This chain uses TRBV4-1 with TRBJ2-7; TRBD1 matches 8 bases. The germline gives CDR1 MGHRA, CDR2 YSYEKL. Trimming at V came to 2 bases and at J to 3 bases, leaving 3 bases not matched to a gene. The CDR3 spans 14 residues. CDR3 sequence: CASSQTTGGYEQYF. CDR3 nucleotides: TGCGCCAGCAGCCAAACCACAGGGGGCTACGAGCAGTACTTC.

The J gene is TRBJ2-5, the V gene TRBV12-3 or TRBV12-4; possibly TRBD1 for D (6 bases). The CDR3 has 14 amino acids. V was clipped by 4 bases and J by 4 bases, with 13 bases between them. Here the CDR3 DNA reads TGTGCCAGCAGTTCCCAGGGGCTGGCAGAGACCCAGTACTTC. It specifies CASSSQGLAETQYF.